This TCR beta chain appears in the sequencing data of a study of blood T cells in healthy people across ages. V was shortened by 4 bases and J by 10 bases, with 19 bases between the two germline ends. The CDR3 runs 15 residues. CDR1 is SEHNR, CDR2 FQNEAQ, per germline (reference sequence). Using a J-beta primer mix together with a sample-barcoded 5' primer, a second PCR was run for roughly 6 to 12 cycles. MiXCR, run by TCRdb on the 5' RACE reads, gives a single entry per CDR3 protein. Of about 800,000 distinct CDR3 sequences detected, 58% appear once; the ten largest clones hold about 20%. The chain employs TRBV7-9 and TRBJ1-4, with no clear D. This clonotype originated in a man aged 30 to 39 in good health. The sample comprised blood. The CDR3 sequence: CASSSSPGDDGKLFF. CDR3 nucleotides: TGTGCCAGCAGCTCATCCCCCGGGGATGATGGAAAACTGTTTTTT.